Below, 18 T cell receptor beta chains from the same sample are listed, as sequenced in a study of T cells in Graves' hyperthyroidism and ophthalmopathy. It was RNA transcripts that yielded the amplified TCR beta CDR3 regions. A set of HTBI primers served as the primers for a first-round RT-PCR of the TCR CDR3. TCRdb redid the calling of the multiplex PCR reads with MiXCR, one entry per CDR3 protein. The repertoire holds about 360,000 distinct CDR3 sequences, with roughly an eighth as singletons. The sample was blood. The receptors here all came from a woman between 18 and 30 years old with Graves' hyperthyroidism.

This clonotype was counted at least ten times. The CDR3 region is CSASRRTYEQYF. The CDR3 coding sequence is TGCAGTGCTAGCAGGAGGACCTACGAGCAGTACTTC. This chain joins TRBV20-1 and TRBJ2-7; a possible D gene is TRBD2 (5 bases). The CDR3 covers 12 residues. Trimming stripped 3 bases from V and 2 bases from J, with 8 bases between. Germline CDR1 and CDR2: DFQATT and SNEGSKA (reference sequence).

The DNA for the CDR3 is TGTGCCAGCAGCAGGACAGGGTTTCGCCGCACCTACAATGAGCAGTTCTTC. It translates to CASSRTGFRRTYNEQFF. This chain links TRBV14 with TRBJ2-1; 8 bases fit TRBD1. The junction had 11 bases not matched to a gene; V was cut back by 5 bases and J by 2 bases. Germline V lookup: CDR1 SGHDN, CDR2 FVKESK. The CDR3 runs 17 residues.

There are many counts of this clonotype. This chain uses TRBV2 with TRBJ1-5; TRBD1 matches 7 bases. V was clipped by 10 bases and J by 4 bases; unmatched bases: 10. Germline V gene lookup returns CDR1 SNHLY and CDR2 FYNNEI. CDR3 length: 14 residues. In nucleotides, the CDR3 is TGTGCCAACAGCAGACAGGGCCTGAATCAGCCCCAGCATTTT. The encoded protein is CANSRQGLNQPQHF.

This clonotype was detected a few times. A much more abundant neighbour one base away suggests this may be a read error. The V and J genes are TRBV7-2 and TRBJ2-5; the D gene is possibly TRBD2 (5 bases). This CDR3 has 16 residues. The germline V and J ends were trimmed by 5 bases and 5 bases, with 21 bases remaining between them. Germline-derived CDR1 and CDR2 are SGHTA and FQGNSA. As DNA, the CDR3 is TGTGCCAGCAGCCTCGGCGGGCTAGTGGGTTTGGAGACCCAGTACTTC. Encoded protein: CASSLGGLVGLETQYF.

The chain links TRBV5-1 to TRBJ1-1, with TRBD1 matching over 7 bases. Germline V gene lookup returns CDR1 SGHRS and CDR2 YFSETQ. The CDR3 consists of 15 residues. V was pared by 0 bases and J by 4 bases, with 6 bases of the junction left unmatched. CDR3 coding DNA: TGCGCCAGCAGCTTGGTCTCAGGGGGAGGCACTGAAGCTTTCTTT. Residues: CASSLVSGGGTEAFF.

The rearrangement links TRBV27 to TRBJ2-7, with TRBD1 identical over 9 bases. Germline CDR1 is MNHEY and CDR2 is SMNVEV (reference sequence). Trimming cost V 5 bases and J 2 bases; bases outside gene matches: 7. The CDR3 loop spans 15 amino acids. The CDR3 here is CASSPRTGVAYEQYF. The CDR3 nucleotides read TGTGCCAGCAGTCCCCGGACAGGGGTGGCCTACGAGCAGTACTTC.

V usage is TRBV19 and J usage is TRBJ1-5, with TRBD1 matching over 7 bases. This CDR3 comprises 18 residues. In germline, CDR1 is LNHDA, CDR2 SQIVND (reference sequence). J lost 2 bases, V lost 7 bases, and 17 bases had no gene match. This chain's CDR3 is CASNVGERGLRGNQPQHF. The CDR3 coding sequence is TGTGCCAGTAATGTCGGGGAGAGGGGGCTGAGGGGCAATCAGCCCCAGCATTTT.

As concerns this clonotype: A much larger clone sits a single nucleotide away, making a read error possible. V and J are TRBV9 and TRBJ1-1, with D unresolved. This CDR3 has 14 amino acids. CDR1 is SGDLS and CDR2 is YYNGEE in the germline V gene. CDR3 in DNA: TGTGCCAGCAGCCCGGTCGGACTAGGCACTGATGCTTTCTTT. Protein: CASSPVGLGTDAFF.

This clonotype has a count of ten or more. The J gene is TRBJ2-7, the V gene TRBV5-6; maybe TRBD2 (6 bases). Germline V gene data show CDR1 as SGHDT and CDR2 as YYEEEE. Trimming cost V 2 bases and J 3 bases, with 18 bases left between them. The CDR3 is made up of 16 amino acids. CDR3 DNA: TGTGCCAGCAGCTTCTATCTAGGCGGGGCAGTCTACGAGCAGTACTTC. Translated: CASSFYLGGAVYEQYF.

This clonotype was seen repeatedly, ten times or more. This CDR3 is CASSPPGQLGYTF. The CDR3 DNA follows: TGTGCCAGCTCACCACCGGGACAGTTGGGCTACACCTTC. The rearrangement uses TRBV18 and TRBJ1-2; the match to TRBD1 covers 7 bases. Germline trimming cut 0 bases from V and 8 bases from J; bases unmatched to any gene: 3. From germline, CDR1 is KGHSH and CDR2 LQKENI. This CDR3 spans 13 amino acids. Combining the CDR3 with reference TRBV18 and TRBJ1-2 gives the whole variable domain NAGVMQNPRHLVRRRGQEARLRCSPMKGHSHVYWYRQLPEEGLKFMVYLQKENIIDESGMPKERFSAEFPKEGPSILRIQQVVRGDSAAYFCASSPPGQLGYTFGSGTRLTVV.

The sample holds many counts of this clonotype. The V call is TRBV6-1, the J call TRBJ2-1; no clear D gene. Germline CDR1 is MNHNS and CDR2 is SASEGT. Trimming pared 4 bases from V and 0 bases from J, leaving 10 bases between. This CDR3 is 15 amino acids long. CDR3 coding DNA: TGTGCCAGCAGTGGTAACCCCCTCTCCTACAATGAGCAGTTCTTC. Amino acid sequence: CASSGNPLSYNEQFF.

To note about this clonotype: A read error may account for a junction end that differs from germline. CDR3 in amino acids: CASSPGDYEKYF. CDR3 in DNA: TGCGCCAGCAGCCCGGGGGACTACGAGAAGTACTTC. The V gene is TRBV5-1, the J gene TRBJ2-7; the match to TRBD2 covers 7 bases. CDR1 and CDR2 from the germline V gene are SGHRS and YFSETQ. CDR3 length equals 12 residues.

Of note for this clonotype: A much more abundant neighbour one base away suggests this may be a read error. The chain couples TRBV30 to TRBJ1-1; 7 bases fit TRBD1. The germline CDR1 and CDR2 sequences are GTSNPN and SVGIG (reference sequence). CDR3 size: 12 residues. For the CDR3, the DNA is TGTGCCCTTAGGGAGGGGGCGACTGGAGCTTTCTTT. Translating gives CALREGATGAFF.

About this clonotype itself: A single base separates this from a much larger clone, so it may be a read error. The chain couples TRBV20-1 to TRBJ2-4; 7 bases are a match to TRBD1. CDR1 and CDR2 from the germline V gene are DFQATT and SNEGSKA (reference sequence). The junction had 5 bases not matched to a gene; V was cut back by 4 bases and J by 8 bases. The CDR3 covers 12 residues. CDR3 in amino acids: CSAKGTADIQYF. CDR3 nucleotide sequence: TGCAGTGCTAAAGGGACAGCGGACATTCAGTACTTC.

This clonotype appeared once. The chain uses TRBV6-1 and TRBJ2-7; D is perhaps TRBD2 (5 bases). This CDR3 region has 13 residues. Trimming shortened V by 6 bases and J by 9 bases, and 18 bases separated the two germline ends. CDR1 and CDR2 (germline): MNHNS, SASEGT. CDR3 sequence (DNA): TGTGCCAGCAGAACCGGGGTCTCCATCGGGCAGTACTTC. It encodes CASRTGVSIGQYF.

This clonotype was seen at least ten times. The chain links TRBV4-1 to TRBJ2-7; 8 bases are shared with TRBD2. Germline V gives CDR1 MGHRA, CDR2 YSYEKL. J gave up 3 bases and V 1 base, and 20 bases lay outside the gene matches. The CDR3 has 20 residues. The CDR3 reads CASSQGRRIAGIRTHYEQYF. CDR3 nucleotides: TGCGCCAGCAGCCAAGGCCGGCGAATAGCGGGAATACGGACCCACTACGAGCAGTACTTC.

The gene calls are TRBV7-2 and TRBJ1-4, with 7 bases that match TRBD1. This CDR3 is 16 amino acids long. Trimming cost V 3 bases and J 6 bases; bases outside gene matches: 10. Looked up from germline, CDR1 is SGHTA and CDR2 is FQGNSA. The CDR3 region has the DNA TGTGCCAGCAGCTTCGTCCACGGGACAGCTTATGAAAAACTGTTTTTT. It codes for CASSFVHGTAYEKLFF.

About this clonotype itself: The junction differs from germline at one of its ends, possibly a read error. The chain combines TRBV19 with TRBJ2-2; maybe TRBD2 (6 bases). Germline loops: CDR1 LNHDA, CDR2 SQIVND (reference sequence). This CDR3 has 14 residues. This CDR3 reads CASNTGTGSGQLFF. The CDR3 bases are TGTGCCAGTAACACCGGGACGGGCAGCGGGCAGCTGTTTTTT. The full variable domain, rest sourced from reference TRBV19 and TRBJ2-2, is DGGITQSPKYLFRKEGQNVTLSCEQNLNHDAMYWYRQDPGQGLRLIYYSQIVNDFQKGDIAEGYSVSREKKESFPLTVTSAQKNPTAFYLCASNTGTGSGQLFFGEGSRLTVL.